Sequencing of this TCR beta chain was carried out in a study of T cells in Graves' hyperthyroidism and ophthalmopathy. Trimming pared 5 bases from V and 6 bases from J, leaving 20 bases between. In germline, CDR1 is SGHVS, CDR2 FNYEAQ. This CDR3 comprises 15 residues. Amplified regions were TCR beta CDR3 sequences from RNA transcripts. TCR CDR3 regions were first amplified by RT-PCR with HTBI primers. TCRdb recomputed calls from the multiplex PCR reads with MiXCR, one row per CDR3 protein. The table records 350,000 to 450,000 distinct CDR3 sequences, around 14% of them present only once. The chain combines TRBV7-6 with TRBJ2-7; the D gene is possibly TRBD2 (8 bases). Sequencing was performed on blood. This clonotype was sampled from a woman aged 55-69 years with Graves' hyperthyroidism. The chain's CDR3 is CASSPQGTSSSEQYF. In DNA, the CDR3 is TGTGCCAGCAGCCCACAGGGGACTAGTAGCTCCGAGCAGTACTTC.